The TCR beta chain under discussion was sequenced for a study of T cells after yellow fever vaccination. Whole-study findings and limits: The secondary T-cell response peaked on day 5, not day 15, but was weaker.

TCR cDNA, made by 5'RACE template switching, carried an added universal primer site and UMIs. MiXCR, applied by TCRdb to the 5' RACE reads, yields one record per CDR3 protein. Here the sample spans hundreds of thousands of distinct CDR3 sequences, about 19% being singletons. Germline V gene sequence: CDR1 SEHNR, CDR2 FQNEAQ (reference sequence). CDR3 length: 15 residues. J lost 1 base, V lost 4 bases, and 6 bases had no gene match. This clonotype was seen only a few times. What it binds is unknown. The TCR originated in a man between 18 and 29 years old who received the YFV17D yellow fever vaccine. The sequencing here drew on PBMCs, taken before the yellow fever booster vaccination. The J gene is TRBJ1-1, the V gene TRBV7-9; 7 positions agree with TRBD1. CDR3 loop: CASSSRQGKNTEAFF. The CDR3, as DNA: TGTGCCAGCAGCTCGAGACAGGGCAAGAACACTGAAGCTTTCTTT.